The source of this TCR beta chain is a study of T cells in Graves' hyperthyroidism and ophthalmopathy. Researchers took RNA transcripts and amplified the TCR beta CDR3 regions from them. The HTBI primer set drove a first-round RT-PCR of the TCR CDR3. TCRdb called the multiplex PCR reads again in MiXCR, with one record for every CDR3 protein. This table has about 560,000 distinct CDR3 sequences, about half appearing once. In this sample, this clonotype turned up many times. The antigen is undetermined. Germline assignment: CDR1 SQVTM and CDR2 ANQGSEA. With 1 base removed from V and 1 base from J, the gap between germline ends came to 8 bases. The CDR3 has 13 residues. Study-wide points: A median about 7 months before onset, the model predicted ophthalmopathy.

Patients with uncontrolled infections, other autoimmune diseases, pregnancy or lactation were excluded. This TCR derives from a woman between 18 and 29 years old with Graves' hyperthyroidism. The sample was peripheral blood or thyroid tissue (not recorded which). J is TRBJ2-7 and V is TRBV29-1; possibly TRBD1 for D (5 bases). The CDR3 here is CSVEVPGSYEQYF. The CDR3 nucleotides read TGCAGCGTTGAAGTTCCAGGGTCCTACGAGCAGTACTTC.